Shown below are 15 T cell receptor beta chains from a single sample sequenced in a study of OX40 agonist ivuxolimab in advanced cancers. Repertoires were generated with immunoSEQ multiplex PCR, while TCRdb's copy carries only in-frame clones and drops some. The sample includes tens of thousands of clones, approximately 85% seen only once; the top ten take about a tenth. Here the sequenced sample was CD4+ or CD8+ T cells sorted from blood, taken in a trial of the OX40 agonist ivuxolimab. The receptors here all came from an adult with an advanced solid tumor such as melanoma, head and neck, liver or kidney cancer.

The V and J genes are TRBV27 and TRBJ2-1, with D perhaps TRBD2 (7 bases). This CDR3 region has 16 residues. V was cut by 6 bases and J by 7 bases, with 22 bases left in between. The germline CDR1 and CDR2 sequences are MNHEY and SMNVEV (reference sequence). CDR3 region: CASRRTVGGGRNEQFF. CDR3 bases: TGTGCCAGCAGACGAACCGTAGGGGGAGGGAGGAATGAGCAGTTCTTC.

CDR3: CASSLQGFTTGELFF. The CDR3 DNA reads TGTGCCAGCTCCCTCCAGGGATTTACCACCGGGGAGCTGTTTTTT. This chain uses TRBV7-8 with TRBJ2-2, with D tentatively TRBD1 (5 bases). CDR3 length equals 15 residues. V lost 8 bases to trimming and J lost 4 bases, with 17 bases between them. Germline loops: CDR1 SGHVS, CDR2 FQNEAQ.

The chain combines TRBV28 with TRBJ2-1; 8 bases are a match to TRBD1. V lost 1 base, J lost 8 bases, and 16 bases stayed unmatched. CDR1 MDHEN and CDR2 SYDVKM come from the germline V gene. This CDR3 region has 18 residues. CDR3 amino acids: CASSLLKTGALVGDEQFF. DNA of the CDR3: TGTGCCAGCAGTTTATTGAAGACAGGGGCCCTCGTTGGTGATGAGCAGTTCTTC.

This clone turned up a few times. The chain is built from TRBV7-2 and TRBJ1-4; D might be TRBD1 (5 bases). Trimming stripped 1 base from V and 8 bases from J, with 14 bases between. The CDR3 contains 15 residues. Per the germline V gene, CDR1 is SGHTA and CDR2 is FQGNSA. In DNA, the CDR3 is TGTGCCAGCAGCTTAGTGCGGCAGGGTCAGGAAAAACTGTTTTTT. This sequence encodes CASSLVRQGQEKLFF. Full variable domain (outside the CDR3, taken from reference TRBV7-2 and TRBJ1-4): GAGVSQSPSNKVTEKGKDVELRCDPISGHTALYWYRQSLGQGLEFLIYFQGNSAPDKSGLPSDRFSAERTGGSVSTLTIQRTQQEDSAVYLCASSLVRQGQEKLFFGSGTQLSVL.

The CDR3 DNA sequence: TGTGCCAGTAGTAGCCCGGGACAGGGTTTATCTGAAGCTTTCTTT. Translation: CASSSPGQGLSEAFF. This chain uses TRBV19 with TRBJ1-1; 9 bases match TRBD1. Germline CDR1 LNHDA, CDR2 SQIVND (reference sequence). This CDR3 is built from 15 residues. Unmatched junction bases numbered 9, after V lost 4 bases and J lost 6 bases.

The gene calls are TRBV6-5 and TRBJ1-2; 7 bases are a match to TRBD1. V lost 7 bases, J lost 5 bases, and 10 bases stayed unmatched. CDR3 size: 14 residues. Germline assignment: CDR1 MNHEY and CDR2 SVGAGI. CDR3 sequence: CASTLQGLQYGYTF. CDR3 coding DNA: TGTGCCAGCACCCTACAGGGGCTTCAGTATGGCTACACCTTC.

V is TRBV7-3 and J is TRBJ2-3; the D is unclear. V lost 4 bases and J lost 2, with 7 bases in between. The CDR3 extends over 13 amino acids. CDR1 SGHTA and CDR2 FQGTGA come from the germline V gene. The chain's CDR3 is CASSSLPTDTQYF. The CDR3 DNA reads TGTGCCAGCAGCTCACTCCCCACAGATACGCAGTATTTT.

The rearrangement joins TRBV10-3 to TRBJ1-2, with 9 bases aligning to TRBD1. V was pared by 7 bases and J by 2 bases, with 2 bases of the junction left unmatched. Per the germline V gene, CDR1 is ENHRY and CDR2 is SYGVKD. The CDR3 is 13 amino acids. The CDR3: CAITGTGNYGYTF. The CDR3, as DNA: TGTGCCATCACCGGGACAGGGAACTATGGCTACACCTTC.

CDR3 sequence (DNA): TGTGCCAGCAGCTTAGAAAGGGGTCCTCACTACGAGCAGTACTTC. It is translated as CASSLERGPHYEQYF. The gene calls are TRBV11-2 and TRBJ2-7, with D tentatively TRBD1 (5 bases). The germline V and J ends were trimmed by 0 bases and 3 bases, with 12 bases remaining between them. CDR1 is SGHAT, CDR2 FQNNGV, per germline. This CDR3 comprises 15 residues.

In this sample, this clone is medium-sized. This chain joins TRBV19 and TRBJ2-7; 10 positions agree with TRBD1. Per germline, CDR1 LNHDA and CDR2 SQIVND (reference sequence). The CDR3 is 14 residues long. V lost 7 bases and J lost 2; bases outside the gene matches: 5. CDR3 sequence: CASKAGTGAYEQYF. DNA of the CDR3: TGTGCCAGTAAGGCAGGGACAGGGGCCTACGAGCAGTACTTC.

The chain joins TRBV10-3 to TRBJ1-2; no reliable D call. Germline CDR1 is ENHRY and CDR2 is SYGVKD. There are 14 residues in the CDR3. The V and J ends lost 3 bases and 7 bases respectively, with 15 bases between them. DNA for the CDR3: TGTGCCATCAGTGACCGGGCTAACTTTGGTGGCTACACCTTC. This sequence encodes CAISDRANFGGYTF.

This clone was counted a few times. The chain carries TRBV19 and TRBJ2-7, with D possibly matching TRBD1 (5 bases). CDR3 length: 14 amino acids. CDR1 LNHDA and CDR2 SQIVND come from the germline V gene (reference sequence). Trimming removed 5 bases from V and 1 base from J, with 12 bases in between. DNA for the CDR3: TGTGCCAGTAGTTGGCAGGGAAGATCCTACGAGCAGTACTTC. It specifies CASSWQGRSYEQYF.

This clone has just one count. The V and J genes are TRBV7-8 and TRBJ2-3; no definite D call. Germline CDR1 SGHVS, CDR2 FQNEAQ. CDR3 length: 13 residues. Trimming left V 5 bases short and J 4 bases short, with 10 bases between. CDR3 loop: CASSPESADTQYF. The DNA of the CDR3 is TGTGCCAGCAGCCCCGAAAGCGCAGATACGCAGTATTTT.

About this clone itself: Other DNA sequences within the sample encode an identical CDR3. The chain has TRBV7-2 and TRBJ2-5; no firm D call. CDR1 is SGHTA and CDR2 is FQGNSA in the germline V gene. The CDR3 loop spans 11 amino acids. V was pared by 5 bases and J by 2 bases, with 3 bases between. The CDR3 DNA reads as TGTGCCAGCAGCCCACAAGAGACCCAGTACTTC. This codes for CASSPQETQYF.

The chain combines TRBV11-2 with TRBJ1-5; the D is unclear. Germline CDR1 is SGHAT and CDR2 is FQNNGV. The CDR3 contains 13 residues. V dropped 2 bases and J dropped 3 bases, with 5 bases sitting between them. This chain's CDR3 is CASSLSTNQPQHF. Written as DNA, the CDR3 is TGTGCCAGCAGCTTATCGACCAATCAGCCCCAGCATTTT.